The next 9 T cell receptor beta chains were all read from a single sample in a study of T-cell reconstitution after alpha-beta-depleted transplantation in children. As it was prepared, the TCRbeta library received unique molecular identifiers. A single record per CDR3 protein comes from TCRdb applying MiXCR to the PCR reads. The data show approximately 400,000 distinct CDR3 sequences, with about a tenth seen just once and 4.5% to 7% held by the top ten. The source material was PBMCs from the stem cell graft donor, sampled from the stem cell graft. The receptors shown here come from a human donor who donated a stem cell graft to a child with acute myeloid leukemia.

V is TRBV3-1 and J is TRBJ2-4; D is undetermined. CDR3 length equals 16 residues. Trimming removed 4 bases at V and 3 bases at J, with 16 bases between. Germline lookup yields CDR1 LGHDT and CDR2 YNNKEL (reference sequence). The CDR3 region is CASSPGAGEDKNIQYF. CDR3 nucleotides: TGTGCCAGCAGCCCGGGCGCAGGAGAGGACAAAAACATTCAGTACTTC. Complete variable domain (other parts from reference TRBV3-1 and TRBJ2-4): DTAVSQTPKYLVTQMGNDKSIKCEQNLGHDTMYWYKQDSKKFLKIMFSYNNKELIINETVPNRFSPKSPDKAHLNLHINSLELGDSAVYFCASSPGAGEDKNIQYFGAGTRLSVL.

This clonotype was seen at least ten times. The CDR3 bases are TGTGCCAGCAGGACTCGACTAGCGGGTTATCAAGAGACCCAGTACTTC. Its protein is CASRTRLAGYQETQYF. The chain has TRBV6-5 and TRBJ2-5, with 10 positions matching TRBD2. The CDR3 covers 16 residues. CDR1 MNHEY and CDR2 SVGAGI come from the germline V gene. The junction had 9 bases not matched to a gene; V was cut back by 6 bases and J by 2 bases.

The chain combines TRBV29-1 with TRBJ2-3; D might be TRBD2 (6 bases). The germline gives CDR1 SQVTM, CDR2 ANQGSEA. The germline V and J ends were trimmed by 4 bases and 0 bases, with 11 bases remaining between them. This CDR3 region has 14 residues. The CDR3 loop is CSVGGDRSTDTQYF. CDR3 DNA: TGCAGCGTTGGGGGGGATAGAAGCACAGATACGCAGTATTTT.

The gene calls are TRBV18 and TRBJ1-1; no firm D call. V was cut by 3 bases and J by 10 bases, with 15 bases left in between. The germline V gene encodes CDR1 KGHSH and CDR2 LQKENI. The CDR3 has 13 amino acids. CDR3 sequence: CASSPGERVVAFF. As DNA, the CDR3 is TGTGCCAGCTCACCGGGAGAACGTGTTGTAGCTTTCTTT.

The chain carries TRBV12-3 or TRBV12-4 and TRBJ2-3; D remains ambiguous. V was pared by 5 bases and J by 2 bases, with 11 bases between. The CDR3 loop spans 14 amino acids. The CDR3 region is CASSRWEITDTQYF. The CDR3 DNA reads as TGTGCCAGCAGTCGATGGGAAATCACAGATACGCAGTATTTT.

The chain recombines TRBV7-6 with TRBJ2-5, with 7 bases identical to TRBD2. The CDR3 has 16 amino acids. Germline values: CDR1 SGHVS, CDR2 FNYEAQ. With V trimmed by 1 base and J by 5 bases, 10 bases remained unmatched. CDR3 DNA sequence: TGTGCCAGCAGCTTAGTTGCGGCGGGGGATGACGAGACCCAGTACTTC. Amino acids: CASSLVAAGDDETQYF.

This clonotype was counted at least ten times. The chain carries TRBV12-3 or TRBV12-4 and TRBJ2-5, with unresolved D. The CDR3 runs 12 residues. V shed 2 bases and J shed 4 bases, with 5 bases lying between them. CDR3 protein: CASSLSGETQYF. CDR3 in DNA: TGTGCCAGCAGTTTATCGGGAGAGACCCAGTACTTC.

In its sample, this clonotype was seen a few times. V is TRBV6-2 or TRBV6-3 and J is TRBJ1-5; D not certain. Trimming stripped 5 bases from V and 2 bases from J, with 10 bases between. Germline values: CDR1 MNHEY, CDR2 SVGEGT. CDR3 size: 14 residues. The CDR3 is CASSNQWGNQPQHF. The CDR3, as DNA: TGTGCCAGCAGTAACCAGTGGGGCAATCAGCCCCAGCATTTT.

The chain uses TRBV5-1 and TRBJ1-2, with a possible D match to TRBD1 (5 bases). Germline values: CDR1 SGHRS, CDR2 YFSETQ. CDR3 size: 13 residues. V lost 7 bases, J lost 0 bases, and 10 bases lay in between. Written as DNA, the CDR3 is TGCGCCAGCTCCGCGACAGCTAACTATGGCTACACCTTC. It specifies CASSATANYGYTF.